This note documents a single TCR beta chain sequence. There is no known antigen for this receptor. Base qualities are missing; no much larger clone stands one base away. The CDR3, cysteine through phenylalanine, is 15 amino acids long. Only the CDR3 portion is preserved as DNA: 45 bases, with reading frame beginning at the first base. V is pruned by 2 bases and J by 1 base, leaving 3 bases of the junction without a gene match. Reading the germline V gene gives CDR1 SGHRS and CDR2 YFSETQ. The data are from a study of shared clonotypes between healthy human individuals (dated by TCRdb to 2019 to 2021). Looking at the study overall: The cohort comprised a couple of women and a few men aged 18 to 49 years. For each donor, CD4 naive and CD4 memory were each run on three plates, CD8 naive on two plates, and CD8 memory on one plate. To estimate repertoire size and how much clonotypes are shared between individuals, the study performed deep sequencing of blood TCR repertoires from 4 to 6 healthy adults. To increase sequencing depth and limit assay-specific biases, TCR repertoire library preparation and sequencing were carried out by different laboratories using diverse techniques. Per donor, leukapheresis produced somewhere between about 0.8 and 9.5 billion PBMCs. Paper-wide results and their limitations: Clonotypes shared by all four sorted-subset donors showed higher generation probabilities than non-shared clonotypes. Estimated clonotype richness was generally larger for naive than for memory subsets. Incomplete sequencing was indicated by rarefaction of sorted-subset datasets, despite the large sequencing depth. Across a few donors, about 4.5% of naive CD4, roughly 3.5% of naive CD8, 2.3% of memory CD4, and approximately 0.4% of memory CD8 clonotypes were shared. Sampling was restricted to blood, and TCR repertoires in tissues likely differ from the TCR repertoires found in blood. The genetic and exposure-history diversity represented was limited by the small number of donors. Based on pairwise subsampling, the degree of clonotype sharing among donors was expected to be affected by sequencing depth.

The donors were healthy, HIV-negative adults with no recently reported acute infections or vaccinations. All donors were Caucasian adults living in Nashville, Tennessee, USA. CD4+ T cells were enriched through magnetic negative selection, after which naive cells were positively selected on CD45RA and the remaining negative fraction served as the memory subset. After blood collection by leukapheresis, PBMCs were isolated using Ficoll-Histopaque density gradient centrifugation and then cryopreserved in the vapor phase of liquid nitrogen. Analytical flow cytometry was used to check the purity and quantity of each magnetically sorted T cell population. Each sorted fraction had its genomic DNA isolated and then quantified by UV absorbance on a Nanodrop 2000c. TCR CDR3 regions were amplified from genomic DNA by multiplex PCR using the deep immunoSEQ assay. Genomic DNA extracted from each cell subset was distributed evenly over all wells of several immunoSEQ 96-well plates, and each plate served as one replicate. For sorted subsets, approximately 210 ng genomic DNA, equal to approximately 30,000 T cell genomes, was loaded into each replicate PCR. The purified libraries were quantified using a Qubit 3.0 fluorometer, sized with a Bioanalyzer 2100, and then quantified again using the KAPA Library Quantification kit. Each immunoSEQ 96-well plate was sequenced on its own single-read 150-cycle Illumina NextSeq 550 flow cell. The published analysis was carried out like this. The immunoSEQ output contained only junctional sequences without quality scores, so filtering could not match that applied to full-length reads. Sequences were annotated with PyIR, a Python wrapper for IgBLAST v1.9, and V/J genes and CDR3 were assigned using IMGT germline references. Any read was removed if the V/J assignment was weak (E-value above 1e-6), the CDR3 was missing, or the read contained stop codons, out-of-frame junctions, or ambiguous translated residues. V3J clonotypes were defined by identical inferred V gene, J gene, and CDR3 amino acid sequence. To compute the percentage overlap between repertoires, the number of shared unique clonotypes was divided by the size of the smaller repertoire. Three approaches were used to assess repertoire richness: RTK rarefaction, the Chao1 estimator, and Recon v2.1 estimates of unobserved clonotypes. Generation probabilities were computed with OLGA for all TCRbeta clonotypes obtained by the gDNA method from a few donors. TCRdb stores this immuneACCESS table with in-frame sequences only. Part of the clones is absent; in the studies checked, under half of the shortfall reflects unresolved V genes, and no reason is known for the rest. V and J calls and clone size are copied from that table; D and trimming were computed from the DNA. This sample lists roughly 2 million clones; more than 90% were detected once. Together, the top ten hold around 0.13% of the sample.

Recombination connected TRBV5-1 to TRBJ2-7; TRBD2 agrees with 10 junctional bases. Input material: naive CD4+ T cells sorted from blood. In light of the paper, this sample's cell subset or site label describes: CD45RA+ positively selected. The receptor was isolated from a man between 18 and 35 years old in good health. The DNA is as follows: TGCGCCAGCAGCTTCCGGACTAGCGGTTCCTACGAGCAGTACTTC. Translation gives CASSFRTSGSYEQYF.